These 31 T cell receptor beta chains share one sample of origin, sequenced in a study of blood T cells in healthy people across ages (dated by TCRdb to the mid-2010s). Library generation was performed with 5' RACE. The sequencing machine was an Illumina HiSeq 2500. A second roughly 7 to 11 cycle PCR used a sample-barcoded 5' primer and a J-beta primer mix. The public reads were quality trimmed at Q25 with fastp and then assembled into clones with MiXCR by TCRdb, keeping productive beta chains. Every entry covers one CDR3 protein and lists the most common genes and DNA from its rows. The sample has 850,000 to 1,000,000 distinct CDR3 sequences on record, about 44% of them singletons. Jointly, the top ten make up roughly 13% of the sample. Source material: blood. Source of these receptors: a man aged 25-45 years in good health.

A few counts support this clonotype. The chain combines TRBV9 with TRBJ2-5; a possible D gene is TRBD2 (6 bases). V lost 0 bases and J lost 0, with 12 bases in between. This CDR3 has 16 residues. The germline V gene encodes CDR1 SGDLS and CDR2 YYNGEE. CDR3 sequence reads: CASSVGVAAYQETQYF. DNA of the CDR3: TGTGCCAGCAGCGTAGGTGTAGCGGCATACCAAGAGACCCAGTACTTC.

The V call is TRBV18, the J call TRBJ2-1, with TRBD2 matching over 8 bases. Trimming cost V 2 bases and J 5 bases; bases outside gene matches: 5. This CDR3 is built from 15 residues. Germline V gives CDR1 KGHSH, CDR2 LQKENI. The CDR3 sequence is CASSPDVAGNNEQFF. Here the CDR3 DNA reads TGTGCCAGCTCACCAGACGTAGCGGGGAACAATGAGCAGTTCTTC.

This clonotype was seen a handful of times. This chain links TRBV4-2 with TRBJ2-7, with a possible D match to TRBD1 (5 bases). Per germline, CDR1 LGHNA and CDR2 YNFKEQ. Trimming shortened V by 0 bases and J by 5 bases, and 14 bases separated the two germline ends. The CDR3 sequence is 15 residues long. The CDR3 spells CASSQEGRAADEQYF. CDR3 nucleotides: TGTGCCAGCAGCCAAGAAGGCAGGGCAGCTGACGAGCAGTACTTC.

DNA of the CDR3: TGTGCCAGCAGCCAAGAGCTCCTAGCGGGCCTTGAGACCCAGTACTTC. This codes for CASSQELLAGLETQYF. This chain connects TRBV4-2 to TRBJ2-5; 8 bases align to TRBD2. The CDR3 runs to 16 residues. Trimming removed 0 bases from V and 5 bases from J; junction bases left unmatched: 8. Germline V gene lookup returns CDR1 LGHNA and CDR2 YNFKEQ.

The chain uses TRBV7-2 and TRBJ2-1; D is unresolved. This CDR3 region has 15 residues. Trimming took 2 bases from V and 4 from J, leaving 12 bases between them. Per the germline V gene, CDR1 is SGHTA and CDR2 is FQGNSA. In nucleotides, the CDR3 is TGTGCCAGCAGCTTATCACCAGCCCTGTACAATGAGCAGTTCTTC. Translation gives CASSLSPALYNEQFF.

This clonotype was observed a few times. This rearrangement joins TRBV6-1 to TRBJ2-1, with 8 bases that match TRBD1. Losses at the gene ends were 3 bases for V and 0 bases for J; bases not matched to a gene: 10. Germline values: CDR1 MNHNS, CDR2 SASEGT. The CDR3 spans 18 residues. This CDR3 is CASSDAPGQGRSYNEQFF. CDR3 coding DNA: TGTGCCAGCAGTGACGCCCCTGGACAGGGTCGCTCCTACAATGAGCAGTTCTTC.

In its sample, this clonotype was seen a few times. J is TRBJ2-7 and V is TRBV28; TRBD2 matches at 7 bases. After removal of 6 bases from V and 3 bases from J, the junction contained 11 bases not matched to a gene. Germline lookup yields CDR1 MDHEN and CDR2 SYDVKM. This CDR3 region has 15 residues. This chain's CDR3 is CASSLRGLADYEQYF. CDR3 in DNA: TGTGCCAGCAGCCTCCGAGGGCTAGCGGACTACGAGCAGTACTTC.

This clonotype has only one observation. This chain joins TRBV9 and TRBJ1-4; D gene ambiguous. Per the germline V gene, CDR1 is SGDLS and CDR2 is YYNGEE. There are 15 residues in the CDR3. Between the trimmed V and J ends, which lost 0 bases and 4 bases, there was a span of 10 bases. CDR3 DNA sequence: TGTGCCAGCAGCGTAGGAGCAGCGAGTAATGAAAAACTGTTTTTT. As protein: CASSVGAASNEKLFF.

Concerning this clonotype itself: An end of the junction differs from the germline gene, which may be a read error. The V gene is TRBV28, the J gene TRBJ2-1; no firm D call. The CDR3 has 15 amino acids. Germline CDR1 and CDR2: MDHEN and SYDVKM. For the CDR3, the DNA is TGTGCCTGCAGTTCCGACTCCGTATCCTACAATGAGCAGTTCTTC. Amino acids: CACSSDSVSYNEQFF.

In its sample, this clonotype was seen many times. The rearrangement uses TRBV20-1 and TRBJ2-5, with 7 bases that match TRBD2. The V segment lost 5 bases and the J segment 3 bases; nucleotides outside the gene matches: 3. The germline CDR1 and CDR2 sequences are DFQATT and SNEGSKA (reference sequence). The CDR3 consists of 12 residues. The CDR3 coding sequence is TGCAGTGCTTTACTAGCGAAAGAGACCCAGTACTTC. It is translated as CSALLAKETQYF.

About this clonotype itself: This sequence may be a read error, since a much larger clone differs from it by one base. The chain is built from TRBV28 and TRBJ1-2; 10 nucleotides align to TRBD1. The CDR3 covers 12 residues. Germline V gene lookup returns CDR1 MDHEN and CDR2 SYDVKM. With 5 bases clipped from V and 6 bases from J, the junction kept 0 bases outside the gene matches. CDR3 DNA: TGTGCCAGCAGTGGGACAGGGGATGGCTACACCTTC. This sequence encodes CASSGTGDGYTF.

This clonotype appeared once. V usage is TRBV7-8 and J usage is TRBJ2-6; no reliable D call. The CDR3 sequence is 16 residues long. V shed 3 bases and J shed 0 bases, with 9 bases lying between them. Germline V gene data show CDR1 as SGHVS and CDR2 as FQNEAQ. The chain's CDR3 is CASSFLGGSGANVLTF. CDR3 nucleotide sequence: TGTGCCAGCAGCTTCCTCGGCGGCTCTGGGGCCAACGTCCTGACTTTC. Full variable domain (remainder filled in from reference TRBV7-8 and TRBJ2-6): GAGVSQSPRYKVAKRGQDVALRCDPISGHVSLFWYQQALGQGPEFLTYFQNEAQLDKSGLPSDRFFAERPEGSVSTLKIQRTQQEDSAVYLCASSFLGGSGANVLTFGAGSRLTVL.

V is TRBV20-1 and J is TRBJ2-5, with a possible D match to TRBD1 (5 bases). V was clipped by 0 bases and J by 3 bases, with 8 bases between them. The germline gives CDR1 DFQATT, CDR2 SNEGSKA (reference sequence). CDR3 length: 13 amino acids. The CDR3 DNA reads as TGCAGTGCTAGAGATGCAGGGAAAGAGACCCAGTACTTC. It encodes CSARDAGKETQYF.

A note on this clonotype: An end of the junction differs from the germline gene, which may be a read error. V and J are TRBV6-2 or TRBV6-3 and TRBJ2-1, with unresolved D. Germline values: CDR1 MNHEY, CDR2 SVGEGT. The CDR3 runs 15 residues. Here the CDR3 reads CASSYTGAAYKEQFF. The CDR3 bases are TGTGCCAGCAGTTACACGGGCGCAGCCTACAAGGAGCAGTTCTTC.

The genes are TRBV10-3 and TRBJ2-7, with D tentatively TRBD1 or TRBD2 (5 bases each). Matching the DNA end better, TRBJ2-5 makes the J call doubtful. Germline V gene sequence: CDR1 ENHRY, CDR2 SYGVKD. The length of the CDR3 is 14 residues. The CDR3 sequence: CAISVEGSGQTQYF. The CDR3 bases are TGTGCCATCAGCGTCGAGGGGTCCGGGCAGACCCAGTACTTC.

This chain connects TRBV7-2 to TRBJ2-1, with 9 bases that match TRBD2. In germline, CDR1 is SGHTA, CDR2 FQGNSA. The CDR3 is 18 amino acids. V was clipped by 2 bases and J by 7 bases; unmatched bases: 15. The CDR3 coding sequence is TGTGCCAGCAGCTTAAGGGCCCTAGCGGGGCGTTCCATAAATGAGCAGTTCTTC. It yields the protein CASSLRALAGRSINEQFF.

Written as DNA, the CDR3 is TGCGCCAGCAGCCTGGTCGCAGATATGAACACTGAAGCTTTCTTT. This gives the protein CASSLVADMNTEAFF. The chain is built from TRBV5-1 and TRBJ1-1; D unclear. Germline V gene sequence: CDR1 SGHRS, CDR2 YFSETQ. V was trimmed by 4 bases and J by 0 bases, leaving 13 bases between them. CDR3 length equals 15 residues.

Many counts were recorded for this clonotype. A read error may produce the germline difference seen at one junction end. The chain employs TRBV5-1 and TRBJ2-3; no firm D call. Germline CDR1 SGHRS, CDR2 YFSETQ. The CDR3 runs 14 residues. CDR3 sequence reads: CASSLGPSTDTQYF. The CDR3 nucleotides are TGTGCCAGCAGCCTCGGCCCTAGCACAGATACGCAGTATTTT.

The chain carries TRBV4-1 and TRBJ2-7; a possible D gene is TRBD2 (5 bases). Germline CDR1 MGHRA, CDR2 YSYEKL. Trimming left V 0 bases short and J 5 bases short, with 8 bases between. This CDR3 has 13 residues. The CDR3 reads CASSQDGGHEQYF. CDR3 nucleotides: TGCGCCAGCAGCCAAGACGGAGGTCACGAGCAGTACTTC.

The table lists this clonotype with a few counts. V gene TRBV20-1 combines with J gene TRBJ2-5; 7 bases map to TRBD1. Losses at the gene ends were 2 bases for V and 0 bases for J; bases not matched to a gene: 6. Germline V lookup: CDR1 DFQATT, CDR2 SNEGSKA (reference sequence). This CDR3 spans 15 amino acids. CDR3 sequence (DNA): TGCAGTGCTAGACAACAGGGGAAGTACCAAGAGACCCAGTACTTC. Amino acids: CSARQQGKYQETQYF.

The V and J genes are TRBV28 and TRBJ2-7; 7 bases are a match to TRBD1. This CDR3 has 15 amino acids. The junction had 12 bases not matched to a gene; V was cut back by 10 bases and J by 0 bases. Germline V gene data show CDR1 as MDHEN and CDR2 as SYDVKM. Here the CDR3 DNA reads TGTGCCACCTTCTCCGGGACAGTGAGCTCCTACGAGCAGTACTTC. It encodes CATFSGTVSSYEQYF.

The chain is built from TRBV18 and TRBJ1-5, with D uncertain. The CDR3 has 14 amino acids. Germline values: CDR1 KGHSH, CDR2 LQKENI. Trimming removed 3 bases from V and 4 bases from J, with 10 bases in between. CDR3 coding DNA: TGTGCCAGCTCACCGCAGGAGGGTAATCAGCCCCAGCATTTT. It translates to CASSPQEGNQPQHF.

The chain links TRBV18 to TRBJ1-5; no reliable D call. The CDR3 consists of 13 residues. V shed 2 bases and J shed 4 bases, with 6 bases lying between them. Germline CDR1 reads KGHSH; CDR2 reads LQKENI. CDR3 bases: TGTGCCAGCTCACCAGACAAGAATCAGCCCCAGCATTTT. Translating it yields CASSPDKNQPQHF.

A few counts support this clonotype. This sequence joins TRBV18 and TRBJ2-7; 7 bases line up with TRBD2. CDR3 size: 14 residues. J was trimmed by 5 bases and V by 0 bases; bases with no gene match: 4. Germline V CDR1 and CDR2: KGHSH, LQKENI. This chain's CDR3 is CASSPPVTSHEQYF. Written as DNA, the CDR3 is TGTGCCAGCTCACCACCGGTGACTAGCCACGAGCAGTACTTC.

V and J are TRBV20-1 and TRBJ2-1, with a weak D call TRBD1 (5 bases). CDR1 DFQATT and CDR2 SNEGSKA come from the germline V gene (reference sequence). The CDR3 spans 12 residues. V was trimmed by 3 bases and J by 9 bases, leaving 12 bases between them. The CDR3 nucleotides are TGCAGTGCTAGGCGACAGACCCCTGAGCAGTTCTTC. Residues: CSARRQTPEQFF.

This chain links TRBV20-1 with TRBJ2-3; D call uncertain. The CDR3 has 10 amino acids. CDR1 DFQATT and CDR2 SNEGSKA come from the germline V gene (reference sequence). V shed 6 bases and J shed 6 bases, with 7 bases lying between them. Here the CDR3 reads CSATIDTQYF. The CDR3 DNA reads as TGCAGTGCCACGATCGATACGCAGTATTTT.

This chain joins TRBV10-3 and TRBJ2-3, with unresolved D. The CDR3 consists of 11 residues. The germline V gene has CDR1 ENHRY and CDR2 SYGVKD. Trimming shortened V by 10 bases and J by 5 bases, and 10 bases separated the two germline ends. CDR3 sequence: CATSPEDTQYF. In DNA, the CDR3 is TGTGCCACCAGCCCGGAAGATACGCAGTATTTT.

The J gene is TRBJ2-1, the V gene TRBV12-3 or TRBV12-4; 7 bases line up with TRBD1. The V segment lost 7 bases and the J segment 3 bases; nucleotides outside the gene matches: 9. CDR3 size: 15 residues. The CDR3 here is CASTQDRPLYNEQFF. DNA for the CDR3: TGTGCCAGCACCCAGGACAGGCCCCTCTACAATGAGCAGTTCTTC.

This chain connects TRBV20-1 to TRBJ2-3; D remains unclear. CDR3 length: 14 amino acids. Germline V lookup: CDR1 DFQATT, CDR2 SNEGSKA (reference sequence). Deletions cut 7 bases from V and 0 bases from J, with 14 bases between. The CDR3 reads CSGRTVPSTDTQYF. CDR3 in DNA: TGCAGTGGCCGAACAGTCCCTAGCACAGATACGCAGTATTTT.

This clonotype was seen only once. The chain carries TRBV2 and TRBJ2-3; D remains unclear. CDR3 length: 16 amino acids. Germline assignment: CDR1 SNHLY and CDR2 FYNNEI. V lost 7 bases and J 0 bases, leaving 17 bases between the germline ends. The CDR3 is CASNGPGQFSTDTQYF. CDR3 DNA: TGTGCCAGCAACGGTCCGGGCCAATTTAGCACAGATACGCAGTATTTT.

In this sample, this clonotype turned up a few times. This chain connects TRBV10-3 to TRBJ2-5; no firm D call. This CDR3 has 13 residues. The germline V gene encodes CDR1 ENHRY and CDR2 SYGVKD. Deletions cut 3 bases from V and 3 bases from J, with 8 bases between. In DNA, the CDR3 is TGTGCCATCAGTGAATCTAAGGAAGAGACCCAGTACTTC. Amino acids: CAISESKEETQYF.